These T cell receptor beta chains were read from a single sample in a study of blood T cell repertoires in COVID-19. Produced via immunoSEQ multiplex PCR; TCRdb's table is partial and in-frame only. There are around 84,000 clones in the sample; roughly 90% occur only once, and around 4.5% lies in the top ten. The material sequenced was peripheral blood. These receptors all come from a man aged 50-60 years with active COVID-19. CDR3s include the opening cysteine and the closing phenylalanine or tryptophan. D genes are given only for firm matches. Some rows have no size entry. The others give once, few or many, or a class for an expanded clone.

>TRBJ2-3|.|TRBV10-3|.
TGTGCCATCAGTGAGTCTGGGGGCGGACCTAGCACAGATACGCAGTATTTT
CAISESGGGPSTDTQYF
>TRBJ1-1|.|TRBV14|.
TGTGCCAGCAGCCGCACGGCCTGGGGCGCTGCTTTCTTT
CASSRTAWGAAFF
>TRBJ2-1|.|TRBV2|TRBD2
TGTGCCAGCAGTGCCCCAGCGGGAGCCTACAATGAGCAGTTCTTC
CASSAPAGAYNEQFF
>TRBJ1-1|few|TRBV4-2|TRBD1
TGTGCCAGCAGCCAAGATGGGACAGGGATAACTTTCTTT
CASSQDGTGITFF
>TRBJ1-1|once|TRBV5-1|TRBD1
TGCGCCAGCAGCCATACACAGGGGCGGACTGAAGCTTTCTTT
CASSHTQGRTEAFF
>TRBJ2-7|.|TRBV5-6|.
TGTGCCAGCAGCTTGTTTTTTAGCGGAGACTCCTACGAGCAGTACTTC
CASSLFFSGDSYEQYF
>TRBJ2-4|.|TRBV2|TRBD2
TGTGCCAGCAGAGGGTTAGCGGGGTCCAAAAACATTCAGTACTTC
CASRGLAGSKNIQYF
>TRBJ2-5|.|TRBV7-8|.
TGTGCCAGCAGCCCCCTCCAAGAGACCCAGTACTTC
CASSPLQETQYF
>TRBJ2-2|.|TRBV6-5|.
TGTGCCAGCAGTTACGCAGGGTGGTATAACACCGGGGAGCTGTTTTTT
CASSYAGWYNTGELFF
>TRBJ2-7|.|TRBV28|TRBD1
TGTGCCAGCAGTTTAGTTGGGACAGGGGCCTACGAGCAGTACTTC
CASSLVGTGAYEQYF
>TRBJ1-1|.|TRBV27|TRBD1
TGTGCCAGCAGTCGGACGACAGGGTCTGAAGCTTTCTTT
CASSRTTGSEAFF
>TRBJ2-5|.|TRBV7-8|TRBD2
TGTGCCAGCAGTTCCCGACTAGCGTCTTGGGAGACCCAGTACTTC
CASSSRLASWETQYF
>TRBJ1-5|.|TRBV28|TRBD1
TGTGCCAGCAGTCCGACAGGGAATCAGCCCCAGCATTTT
CASSPTGNQPQHF
>TRBJ2-3|.|TRBV5-6|.
TGTGCCAGCAGCCAGCAGGGGGGCGATACGCAGTATTTT
CASSQQGGDTQYF
>TRBJ2-3|.|TRBV6-5|.
TGTGCCAGCAGTTACTCCCGCGACACAGATACGCAGTATTTT
CASSYSRDTDTQYF
>TRBJ1-2|.|TRBV10-3|.
TGTGCCATCAGTGAACGGGTCTCAGCTAACTATGGCTACACCTTC
CAISERVSANYGYTF
>TRBJ1-4|.|TRBV27|.
TGTGCCAGCAGGATCGCCGGGACTGTTAATGAAAAACTGTTTTTT
CASRIAGTVNEKLFF
>TRBJ2-5|.|TRBV24-1|.
TGTGCCTACCTAAACGGGGATGGACAGACCCAGTACTTC
CAYLNGDGQTQYF
>TRBJ2-7|.|TRBV28|.
TGTGCCAGCCGACTCCGGGACATCTCCTACGAGCAGTACTTC
CASRLRDISYEQYF
>TRBJ2-3|.|TRBV19|.
TGTGCCAGTAGTATAGCTTATGGCGGAGCGACAGATACGCAGTATTTT
CASSIAYGGATDTQYF
>TRBJ2-5|.|TRBV28|TRBD1
TGTGCCAGCAGTGACAGGGTCCGAGAGACCCAGTACTTC
CASSDRVRETQYF
>TRBJ2-3|.|TRBV2|TRBD2
TGTGCCAGCAGAACCGGACTAGCAGTCAGCACAGATACGCAGTATTTT
CASRTGLAVSTDTQYF
>TRBJ2-2|.|TRBV28|.
TGTGCCAGCAGAACAGGGACCGGGGAGCTGTTTTTT
CASRTGTGELFF
>TRBJ2-1|.|TRBV2|TRBD2
TGTGCCAGCAGCCCCGGGACTAGCGGGAACAATGAGCAGTTCTTC
CASSPGTSGNNEQFF
>TRBJ2-3|.|TRBV5-4|.
TGTGCCAGCAGCCCTGATTACGACAGGATAAGCACAGATACGCAGTATTTT
CASSPDYDRISTDTQYF
>TRBJ2-5|.|TRBV4-2|TRBD2
TGTGCCAGCAGCTATGGACTAGCGGGAGAGACCCAGTACTTC
CASSYGLAGETQYF
>TRBJ2-1|.|TRBV24-1|TRBD1
TGTGCCACCAGTGATTTCCCCGGACAGGGTTCGGGATCCTACAATGAGCAGTTCTTC
CATSDFPGQGSGSYNEQFF
>TRBJ1-5|many|TRBV7-2|.
TGTGCCAGCAGCTTCGGGCAGGGTCGGAATCAGCCCCAGCATTTT
CASSFGQGRNQPQHF
>TRBJ1-4|.|TRBV7-9|TRBD1
TGTGCCAGCAGCGAGGGACAGGGGGCTGAAAAACTGTTTTTT
CASSEGQGAEKLFF